This TCR beta chain was sequenced in a study of a mutant IDH1 vaccine in newly diagnosed glioma. Study background: Patients got their first vaccination 4-6 weeks after radiotherapy alone, or with temozolomide cycles. Sex among treated patients split about 60% male, about 40% female; mean age was approximately 40 years.

Measured with immunoSEQ multiplex PCR; TCRdb has only the in-frame clones, and not every one. The repertoire holds about 68,000 clones, with around 82% as singletons. Trimming stripped 1 base from V and 11 bases from J, with 15 bases between. Germline assignment: CDR1 SGHTS and CDR2 YDEGEE. The CDR3 has 13 amino acids. Notes on this clone: What it binds is unknown.

The time point here: week 35, safety follow-up. Doses consisted of 300 ug of mutant IDH1 20-mer peptide each, paired with topical imiquimod. Astrocytomas found in donors were new, WHO grade 3 or 4, IDH1-mutant and ATRX-lost. This sequence originates from a man aged 18 to 35 with glioma. The rearrangement links TRBV5-8 to TRBJ1-1; possible D gene TRBD1, 6 bases. Material: PBMCs, obtained from a glioma patient whose treatment included an IDH1 peptide vaccine. The CDR3 DNA is TGTGCCAGCAGCTTGCCTTGGGGGCGCGGGGCTTTCTTT. This translates into CASSLPWGRGAFF.